This entry lists 19 T cell receptor beta chains sequenced from one sample in a study of cytomegalovirus exposure and HLA in healthy donors. The PCR employed 60 Vbeta primers together with 13 Jbeta primers. Profiled with immunoSEQ multiplex PCR; TCRdb holds only in-frame clones, not every one. The profile shows some 180,000 clones, 75% to 90% of them singletons. Sequenced material: PBMCs. The source of these receptors is a male donor in good health and CMV-seronegative.

This chain connects TRBV10-1 to TRBJ1-3, with a tentative D call TRBD1 (5 bases). Germline CDR1 is WNHNN and CDR2 is SYGVQD (reference sequence). The CDR3 consists of 15 residues. The germline V and J ends were trimmed by 0 bases and 0 bases, with 6 bases remaining between them. The CDR3 spells CASSESGPSGNTIYF. The CDR3 DNA reads TGCGCCAGCAGTGAGTCGGGGCCCTCTGGAAACACCATATATTTT.

In this sample, this clone turned up a few times. CDR3 sequence: CASSPGVTMNTEAFF. The CDR3 DNA follows: TGTGCCAGCAGCCCCGGGGTGACCATGAACACTGAAGCTTTCTTT. V is TRBV5-5 and J is TRBJ1-1; D remains ambiguous. V gave up 4 bases and J gave up 0 bases, with 13 bases separating them. This CDR3 contains 15 residues. The germline V gene encodes CDR1 SGHKS and CDR2 YYEKEE (reference sequence).

The CDR3 nucleotides read TGTGCCATCAGTGATCTGGCGAAGGGTAGCGATGAGCAGTTCTTC. It codes for CAISDLAKGSDEQFF. The chain is built from TRBV10-3 and TRBJ2-1; D possibly corresponds to TRBD2 (5 bases). Deletions cut 3 bases from V and 8 bases from J, with 17 bases between. This CDR3 has 15 amino acids. Germline CDR1 reads ENHRY; CDR2 reads SYGVKD.

This chain connects TRBV30 to TRBJ1-5, with D perhaps matching TRBD1 (5 bases). Trimming cost V 3 bases and J 3 bases, with 9 bases left between them. Germline V gene sequence: CDR1 GTSNPN, CDR2 SVGIG (reference sequence). The CDR3 sequence is 13 residues long. CDR3 DNA sequence: TGTGCCTGGAGGGGGCTCGACAATCAGCCCCAGCATTTT. Its translation is CAWRGLDNQPQHF.

This rearrangement joins TRBV6-5 to TRBJ1-4; weak D call: TRBD1 (5 bases). CDR3 length equals 15 residues. V gave up 6 bases and J gave up 4 bases, with 15 bases separating them. CDR1 is MNHEY and CDR2 is SVGAGI in the germline V gene. Here the CDR3 reads CASRDSPDLNEKLFF. The CDR3 DNA sequence: TGTGCCAGCAGAGACAGTCCAGACCTTAATGAAAAACTGTTTTTT.

The chain carries TRBV5-1 and TRBJ1-5; D is unresolved. This CDR3 comprises 15 residues. V was pared by 5 bases and J by 5 bases, with 17 bases between. Germline CDR1 reads SGHRS; CDR2 reads YFSETQ. The CDR3 DNA sequence: TGCGCCAGCAGGCCCTCGGGCGGACTAGATCAGCCCCAGCATTTT. It yields the protein CASRPSGGLDQPQHF.

The V gene is TRBV11-2, the J gene TRBJ2-1, with 8 bases fitting TRBD1. The J segment lost 2 bases and the V segment lost 5 bases, leaving 8 bases of the junction unmatched. The CDR3 consists of 16 residues. Germline V gene data show CDR1 as SGHAT and CDR2 as FQNNGV. CDR3 nucleotide sequence: TGTGCCAGCAGCAACCTCGACAGGGGCGCCTACAATGAGCAGTTCTTC. Its protein is CASSNLDRGAYNEQFF. The full variable domain, with the rest looked up from reference TRBV11-2 and TRBJ2-1, is EAGVAQSPRYKIIEKRQSVAFWCNPISGHATLYWYQQILGQGPKLLIQFQNNGVVDDSQLPKDRFSAERLKGVDSTLKIQPAKLEDSAVYLCASSNLDRGAYNEQFFGPGTRLTVL.

This clone was counted between two and nine times. The chain employs TRBV9 and TRBJ2-5; 9 bases are shared with TRBD2. After removal of 0 bases from V and 5 bases from J, the junction contained 8 bases not matched to a gene. The CDR3 spans 16 residues. The germline CDR1 and CDR2 sequences are SGDLS and YYNGEE. In DNA, the CDR3 is TGTGCCAGCAGCGTAGTGGCGGGGGGGCCCCAGGAGACCCAGTACTTC. Translation gives CASSVVAGGPQETQYF.

The chain carries TRBV7-8 and TRBJ2-1; tentative D call: TRBD2 (6 bases). V gave up 1 base and J gave up 3 bases, with 7 bases separating them. The CDR3 spans 14 residues. Looked up from germline, CDR1 is SGHVS and CDR2 is FQNEAQ. The CDR3 spells CASSLGGNYNEQFF. CDR3 nucleotides: TGTGCCAGCAGCTTAGGCGGGAACTACAATGAGCAGTTCTTC.

The chain is built from TRBV14 and TRBJ2-2; 7 nucleotides line up with TRBD1. Germline values: CDR1 SGHDN, CDR2 FVKESK. V was pared by 8 bases and J by 0 bases, with 9 bases of the junction left unmatched. CDR3 size: 16 residues. CDR3 nucleotide sequence: TGTGCCAGCGCTCGTGTGGGACAGCCGAACACCGGGGAGCTGTTTTTT. Translation: CASARVGQPNTGELFF.

This chain joins TRBV7-9 and TRBJ1-2; 7 bases match TRBD1. This CDR3 has 14 residues. The ends lost 4 bases at V and 8 bases at J; junction bases unmatched: 10. CDR1 SEHNR and CDR2 FQNEAQ come from the germline V gene (reference sequence). The CDR3 nucleotides read TGTGCCAGCAGCTCACAGGGGCCCGTGACAGGCTACACCTTC. It specifies CASSSQGPVTGYTF.

About this clone: One junction end disagrees with the germline gene, perhaps due to a read error. The chain has TRBV4-1 and TRBJ1-2, with a tentative D call TRBD1 (5 bases). Per the germline V gene, CDR1 is MGHRA and CDR2 is YSYEKL. This CDR3 comprises 13 residues. CDR3 amino acids: CASSQDRARQTAF. For the CDR3, the DNA is TGCGCCAGCAGCCAAGACCGTGCAAGACAGACGGCCTTC.

This clone appeared a few times. This chain links TRBV5-4 with TRBJ1-1; D is possibly TRBD1 (6 bases). Germline CDR1 is SGHNT and CDR2 is YYREEE (reference sequence). The CDR3 consists of 14 residues. V shed 3 bases and J shed 0 bases, with 9 bases lying between them. CDR3 DNA sequence: TGTGCCAGCAGCTCGGACAGCGTGAACACTGAAGCTTTCTTT. Translation: CASSSDSVNTEAFF.

The V call is TRBV9, the J call TRBJ1-1; D is unresolved. V was shortened by 4 bases and J by 8 bases, with 12 bases between the two germline ends. CDR3 length: 12 residues. Looked up from germline, CDR1 is SGDLS and CDR2 is YYNGEE. The CDR3 DNA is TGTGCCAGCAGCCCCGGCGGGTACGAAGCTTTCTTT. This gives the protein CASSPGGYEAFF.

V gene TRBV29-1 combines with J gene TRBJ2-4, with a tentative D call TRBD2 (5 bases). V lost 6 bases and J lost 0, with 9 bases in between. This CDR3 is built from 13 residues. The germline CDR1 and CDR2 sequences are SQVTM and ANQGSEA. CDR3 loop: CSVSGVAKNIQYF. CDR3 DNA sequence: TGCAGCGTATCCGGGGTAGCCAAAAACATTCAGTACTTC.

As for this clone: Additional DNA sequences in this sample encode the identical CDR3. The gene calls are TRBV19 and TRBJ2-3; D might be TRBD2 (6 bases). This CDR3 contains 13 residues. Trimming cost V 4 bases and J 4 bases, with 9 bases left between them. Germline CDR1 is LNHDA and CDR2 is SQIVND (reference sequence). For the CDR3, the DNA is TGTGCCAGTAGTAAGGGACTCGCAGATACGCAGTATTTT. This translates into CASSKGLADTQYF.

The V gene is TRBV9, the J gene TRBJ1-4; weak D call: TRBD1 (5 bases). V was trimmed by 4 bases and J by 3 bases, leaving 10 bases between them. The CDR3 sequence is 14 residues long. In germline, CDR1 is SGDLS, CDR2 YYNGEE. CDR3 nucleotide sequence: TGTGCCAGCAGCCCCCGGGGGGCTAATGAAAAACTGTTTTTT. It is translated as CASSPRGANEKLFF.

This clone has just one count. J is TRBJ1-2 and V is TRBV7-9, with D uncertain. V was trimmed by 6 bases and J by 4 bases, leaving 9 bases between them. The germline V gene encodes CDR1 SEHNR and CDR2 FQNEAQ (reference sequence). There are 12 residues in the CDR3. DNA for the CDR3: TGTGCCAGCAGAGAGGACTCCTATGGCTACACCTTC. It translates to CASREDSYGYTF.

This clone was picked up one time. The chain couples TRBV27 to TRBJ2-7; TRBD2 matches at 9 bases. Trimming cost V 5 bases and J 5 bases; bases outside gene matches: 7. The germline V gene encodes CDR1 MNHEY and CDR2 SMNVEV (reference sequence). This CDR3 contains 14 residues. The CDR3 is CASSPSGVGHEQYF. Here the CDR3 DNA reads TGTGCCAGCAGTCCTAGCGGGGTGGGCCACGAGCAGTACTTC.